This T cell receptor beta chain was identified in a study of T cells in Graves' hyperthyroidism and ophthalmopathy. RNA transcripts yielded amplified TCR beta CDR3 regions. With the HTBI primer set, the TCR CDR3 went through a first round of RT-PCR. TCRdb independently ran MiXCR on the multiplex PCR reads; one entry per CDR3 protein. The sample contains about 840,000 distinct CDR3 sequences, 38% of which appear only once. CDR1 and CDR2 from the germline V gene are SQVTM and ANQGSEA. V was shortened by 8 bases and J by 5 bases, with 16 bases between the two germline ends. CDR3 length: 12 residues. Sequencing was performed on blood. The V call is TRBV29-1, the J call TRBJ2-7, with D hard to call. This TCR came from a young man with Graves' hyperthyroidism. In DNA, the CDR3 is TGCAGCTTGGCCCTTCGACGGGACGAGCAGTACTTC. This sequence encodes CSLALRRDEQYF.